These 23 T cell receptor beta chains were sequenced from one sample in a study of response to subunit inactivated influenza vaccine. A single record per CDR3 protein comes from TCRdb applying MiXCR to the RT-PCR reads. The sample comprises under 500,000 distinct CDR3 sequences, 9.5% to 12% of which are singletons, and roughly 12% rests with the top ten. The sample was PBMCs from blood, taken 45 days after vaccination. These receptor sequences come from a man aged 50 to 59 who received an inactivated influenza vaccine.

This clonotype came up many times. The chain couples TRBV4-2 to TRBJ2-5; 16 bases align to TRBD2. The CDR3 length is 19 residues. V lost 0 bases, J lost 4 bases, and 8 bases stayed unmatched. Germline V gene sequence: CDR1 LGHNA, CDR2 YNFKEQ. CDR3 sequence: CASSQEWQGLAGGRETQYF. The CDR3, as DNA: TGTGCCAGCAGCCAAGAATGGCAGGGACTAGCGGGAGGGCGAGAGACCCAGTACTTC.

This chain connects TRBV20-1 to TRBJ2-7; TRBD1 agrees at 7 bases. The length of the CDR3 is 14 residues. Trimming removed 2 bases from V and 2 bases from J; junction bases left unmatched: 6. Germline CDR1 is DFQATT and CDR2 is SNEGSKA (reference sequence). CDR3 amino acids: CSARSRGRPYEQYF. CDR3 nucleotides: TGCAGTGCTAGATCAAGGGGGCGCCCCTACGAGCAGTACTTC.

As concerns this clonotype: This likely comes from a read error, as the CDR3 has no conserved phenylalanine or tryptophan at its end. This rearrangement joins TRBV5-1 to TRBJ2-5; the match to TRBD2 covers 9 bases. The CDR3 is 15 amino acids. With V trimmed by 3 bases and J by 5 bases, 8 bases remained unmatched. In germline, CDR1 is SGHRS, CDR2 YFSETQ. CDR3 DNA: TGCGCCAGCAGCTGGGGAGCGGGGGGCGGTGAGACCCAGTACTTA. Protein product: CASSWGAGGGETQYL.

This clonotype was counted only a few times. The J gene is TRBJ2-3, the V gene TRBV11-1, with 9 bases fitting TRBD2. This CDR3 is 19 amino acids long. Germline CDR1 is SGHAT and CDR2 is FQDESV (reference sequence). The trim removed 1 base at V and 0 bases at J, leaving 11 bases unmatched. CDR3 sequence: CASSLVVGSGSLSTDTQYF. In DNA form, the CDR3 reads TGTGCCAGCAGCTTAGTCGTGGGTAGCGGGAGCCTAAGCACAGATACGCAGTATTTT.

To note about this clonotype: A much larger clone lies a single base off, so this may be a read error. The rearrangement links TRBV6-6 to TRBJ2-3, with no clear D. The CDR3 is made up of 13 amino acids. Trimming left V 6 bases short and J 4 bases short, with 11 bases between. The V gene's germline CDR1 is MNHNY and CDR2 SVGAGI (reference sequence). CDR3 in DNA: TGTGCCAGCAGACCCCTTCGGGCAGATACGCAGTATTTT. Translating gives CASRPLRADTQYF.

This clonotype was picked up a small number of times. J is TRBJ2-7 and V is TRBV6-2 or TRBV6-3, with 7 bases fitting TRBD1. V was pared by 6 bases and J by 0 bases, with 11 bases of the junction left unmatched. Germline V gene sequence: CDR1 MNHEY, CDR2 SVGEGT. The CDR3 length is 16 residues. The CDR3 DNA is TGTGCCAGCAGCGGGGACAGACGGTGGAGCTCCTACGAGCAGTACTTC. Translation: CASSGDRRWSSYEQYF.

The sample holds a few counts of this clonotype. The CDR3 spells CATKPGLAVSGGSTDTQYF. The CDR3 DNA follows: TGTGCCACTAAACCGGGACTAGCGGTCAGCGGGGGGAGCACAGATACGCAGTATTTT. The chain has TRBV15 and TRBJ2-3; 11 nucleotides match TRBD2. In germline, CDR1 is LNHNV, CDR2 YYDKDF (reference sequence). The CDR3 consists of 19 residues. The V gene end was trimmed by 9 bases and the J gene end by 0 bases; junction bases not matched to a gene: 17. Full variable domain (remainder filled in from reference TRBV15 and TRBJ2-3): DAMVIQNPRYQVTQFGKPVTLSCSQTLNHNVMYWYQQKSSQAPKLLFHYYDKDFNNEADTPDNFQSRRPNTSFCFLDIRSPGLGDTAMYLCATKPGLAVSGGSTDTQYFGPGTRLTVL.

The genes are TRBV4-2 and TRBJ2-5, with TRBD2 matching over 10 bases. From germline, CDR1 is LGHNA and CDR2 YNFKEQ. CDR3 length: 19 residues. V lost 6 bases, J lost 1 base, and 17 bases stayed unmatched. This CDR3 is CASSQRGSSGSDFQETQYF. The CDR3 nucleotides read TGTGCCAGCAGTCAAAGGGGCTCTAGCGGGAGCGACTTCCAAGAGACCCAGTACTTC.

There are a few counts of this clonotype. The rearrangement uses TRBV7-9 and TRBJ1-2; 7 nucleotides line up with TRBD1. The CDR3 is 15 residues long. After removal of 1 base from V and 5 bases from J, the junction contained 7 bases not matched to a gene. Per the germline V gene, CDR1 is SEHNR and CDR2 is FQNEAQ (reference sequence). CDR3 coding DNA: TGTGCCAGCAGCTTAGAGTTGGGACAGAATTATGGCTACACCTTC. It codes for CASSLELGQNYGYTF. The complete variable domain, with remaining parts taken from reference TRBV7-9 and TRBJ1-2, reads DTGVSQNPRHKITKRGQNVTFRCDPISEHNRLYWYRQTLGQGPEFLTYFQNEAQLEKSRLLSDRFSAERPKGSFSTLEIQRTEQGDSAMYLCASSLELGQNYGYTFGSGTRLTVV.

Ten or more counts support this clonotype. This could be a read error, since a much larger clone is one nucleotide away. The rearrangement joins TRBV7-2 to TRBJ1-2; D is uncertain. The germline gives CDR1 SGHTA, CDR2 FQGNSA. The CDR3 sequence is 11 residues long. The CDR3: CASSLVYGYTF. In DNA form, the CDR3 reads TGTGCCAGCAGTTTAGTCTATGGCTACACCTTC.

CDR3: CASSLEGQLNSPLHF. The CDR3 coding sequence is TGTGCCAGCAGCCTCGAGGGACAGCTCAATTCACCCCTCCACTTT. J is TRBJ1-6 and V is TRBV5-5; 7 bases match TRBD1. With 4 bases clipped from V and 7 bases from J, the junction kept 8 bases outside the gene matches. The germline V gene encodes CDR1 SGHKS and CDR2 YYEKEE (reference sequence). CDR3 size: 15 residues.

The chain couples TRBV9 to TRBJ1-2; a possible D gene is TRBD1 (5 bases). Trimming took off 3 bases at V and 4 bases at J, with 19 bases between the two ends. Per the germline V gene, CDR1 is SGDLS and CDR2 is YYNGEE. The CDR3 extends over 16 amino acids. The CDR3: CASSEDFTGGGYGYTF. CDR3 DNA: TGTGCCAGCAGCGAGGATTTTACGGGCGGGGGCTATGGCTACACCTTC.

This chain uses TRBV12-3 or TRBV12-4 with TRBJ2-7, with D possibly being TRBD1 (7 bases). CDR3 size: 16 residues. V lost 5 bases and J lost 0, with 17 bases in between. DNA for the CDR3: TGTGCCAGCAGTAACCCCGAGGAGGGGGCCTCCTACGAGCAGTACTTC. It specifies CASSNPEEGASYEQYF.

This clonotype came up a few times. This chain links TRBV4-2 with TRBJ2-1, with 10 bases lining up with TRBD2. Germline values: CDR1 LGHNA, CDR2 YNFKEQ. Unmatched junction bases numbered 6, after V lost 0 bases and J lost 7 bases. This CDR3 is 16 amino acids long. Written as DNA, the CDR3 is TGTGCCAGCAGCCAAGAGGCTAGCGGGAGTTATAATGAGCAGTTCTTC. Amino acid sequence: CASSQEASGSYNEQFF.

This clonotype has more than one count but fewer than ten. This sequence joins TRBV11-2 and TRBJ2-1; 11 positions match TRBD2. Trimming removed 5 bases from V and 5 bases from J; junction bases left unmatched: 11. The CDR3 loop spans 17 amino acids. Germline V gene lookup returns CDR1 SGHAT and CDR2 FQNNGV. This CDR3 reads CASSPVPSGGYHNEQFF. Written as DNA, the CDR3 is TGTGCCAGCAGCCCAGTCCCTAGCGGGGGGTACCACAATGAGCAGTTCTTC.

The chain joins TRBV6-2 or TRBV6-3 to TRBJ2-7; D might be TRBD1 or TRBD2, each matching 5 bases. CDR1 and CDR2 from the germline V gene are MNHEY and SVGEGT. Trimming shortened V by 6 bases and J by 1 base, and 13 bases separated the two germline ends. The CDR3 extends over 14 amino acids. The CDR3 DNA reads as TGTGCCAGCAGCGATCCGGGACGATCCTACGAGCAGTACTTC. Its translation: CASSDPGRSYEQYF.

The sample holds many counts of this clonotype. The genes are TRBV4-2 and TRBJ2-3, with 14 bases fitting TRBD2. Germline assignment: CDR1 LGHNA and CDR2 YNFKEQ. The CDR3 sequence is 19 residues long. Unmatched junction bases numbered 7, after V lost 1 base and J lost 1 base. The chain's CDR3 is CASSQGTSGGPLRTDTQYF. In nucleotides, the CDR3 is TGTGCCAGCAGCCAAGGGACTAGCGGGGGGCCCCTTCGCACAGATACGCAGTATTTT.

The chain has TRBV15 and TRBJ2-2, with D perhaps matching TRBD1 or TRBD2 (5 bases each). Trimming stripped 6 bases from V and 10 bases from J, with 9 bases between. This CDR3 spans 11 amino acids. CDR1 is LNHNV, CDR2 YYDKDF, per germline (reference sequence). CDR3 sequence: CATRRGPELFF. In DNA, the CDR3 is TGTGCCACCAGAAGGGGACCGGAGCTGTTTTTT. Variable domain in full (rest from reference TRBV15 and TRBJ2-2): DAMVIQNPRYQVTQFGKPVTLSCSQTLNHNVMYWYQQKSSQAPKLLFHYYDKDFNNEADTPDNFQSRRPNTSFCFLDIRSPGLGDTAMYLCATRRGPELFFGEGSRLTVL.

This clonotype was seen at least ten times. The CDR3 spells CSARDNFLRIQETQYF. CDR3 sequence (DNA): TGCAGTGCTAGAGATAATTTTCTGCGCATACAAGAGACCCAGTACTTC. This chain uses TRBV20-1 with TRBJ2-5, with D hard to call. Germline assignment: CDR1 DFQATT and CDR2 SNEGSKA (reference sequence). The V end was cut by 0 bases, the J end by 2 bases, with 16 bases between. The CDR3 runs 16 residues.

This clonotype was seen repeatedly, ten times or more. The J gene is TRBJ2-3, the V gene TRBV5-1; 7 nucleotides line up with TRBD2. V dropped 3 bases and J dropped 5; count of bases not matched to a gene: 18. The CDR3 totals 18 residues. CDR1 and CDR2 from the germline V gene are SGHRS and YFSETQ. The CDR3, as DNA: TGCGCCAGCAGCTCCCCAGACGGACTAGGAAGTGTGCGAGATACGCAGTATTTT. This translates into CASSSPDGLGSVRDTQYF. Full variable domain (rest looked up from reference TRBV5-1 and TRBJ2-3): KAGVTQTPRYLIKTRGQQVTLSCSPISGHRSVSWYQQTPGQGLQFLFEYFSETQRNKGNFPGRFSGRQFSNSRSEMNVSTLELGDSALYLCASSSPDGLGSVRDTQYFGPGTRLTVL.

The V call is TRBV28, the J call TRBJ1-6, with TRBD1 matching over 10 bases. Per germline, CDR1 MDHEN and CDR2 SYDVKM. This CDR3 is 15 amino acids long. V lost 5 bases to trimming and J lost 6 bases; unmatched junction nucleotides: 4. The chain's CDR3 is CASSPGTGVNSPLHF. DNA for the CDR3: TGTGCCAGCAGTCCGGGGACAGGGGTTAATTCACCCCTCCACTTT. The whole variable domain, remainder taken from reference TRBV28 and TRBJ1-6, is DVKVTQSSRYLVKRTGEKVFLECVQDMDHENMFWYRQDPGLGLRLIYFSYDVKMKEKGDIPEGYSVSREKKERFSLILESASTNQTSMYLCASSPGTGVNSPLHFGNGTRLTVT.

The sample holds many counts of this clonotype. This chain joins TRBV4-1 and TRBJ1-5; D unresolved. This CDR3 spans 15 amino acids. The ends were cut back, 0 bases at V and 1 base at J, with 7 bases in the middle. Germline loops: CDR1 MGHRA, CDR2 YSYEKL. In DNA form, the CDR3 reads TGCGCCAGCAGCCAAGAAGGGCAGAGCAATCAGCCCCAGCATTTT. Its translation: CASSQEGQSNQPQHF.

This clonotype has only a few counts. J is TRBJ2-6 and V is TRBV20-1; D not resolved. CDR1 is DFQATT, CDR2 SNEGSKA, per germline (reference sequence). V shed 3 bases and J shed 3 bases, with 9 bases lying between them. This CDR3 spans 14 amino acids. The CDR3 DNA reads TGCAGTGCTAGTGACCCCGGTGGGGCCAACGTCCTGACTTTC. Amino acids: CSASDPGGANVLTF.